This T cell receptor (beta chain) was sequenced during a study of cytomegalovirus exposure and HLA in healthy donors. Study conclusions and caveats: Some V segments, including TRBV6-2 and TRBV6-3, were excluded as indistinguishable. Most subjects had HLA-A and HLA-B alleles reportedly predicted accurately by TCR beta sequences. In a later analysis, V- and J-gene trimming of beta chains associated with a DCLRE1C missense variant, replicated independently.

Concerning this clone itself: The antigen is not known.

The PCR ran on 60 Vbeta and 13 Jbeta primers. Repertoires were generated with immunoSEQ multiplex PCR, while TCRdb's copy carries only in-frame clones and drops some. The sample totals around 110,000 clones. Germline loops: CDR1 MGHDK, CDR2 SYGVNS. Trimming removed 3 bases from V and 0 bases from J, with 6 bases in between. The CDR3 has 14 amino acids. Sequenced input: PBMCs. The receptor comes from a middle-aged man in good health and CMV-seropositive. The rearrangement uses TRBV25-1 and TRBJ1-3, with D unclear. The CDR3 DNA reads TGTGCCAGCAGTGACGCCTACTCTGGAAACACCATATATTTT. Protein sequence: CASSDAYSGNTIYF.